This record concerns one T cell receptor beta chain sequence. CD45RO negativity and positive selection for CCR7 defined naive CD8 cells, a population that excluded terminally differentiated effector memory CD45RA+ cells. The data derive from a study of shared clonotypes between healthy human individuals. CDR3 size: 15 residues. V was clipped by 2 bases and J by 1 base, with 11 bases between them. CDR1 is SNHLY and CDR2 is FYNNEI in the germline V gene. The protocol was immunoSEQ multiplex PCR, while the TCRdb copy is restricted to in-frame clones and leaves out a portion. The sample contains some 2 million clones, about 95% of which appear only once.

Sequences were obtained from naive CD8+ T cells sorted from blood. The TCR was taken from a young man in good health. V and J are TRBV2 and TRBJ1-2; D might be TRBD1 (5 bases). The CDR3 coding sequence is TGTGCCAGCAGTGAATTGGGGGAAGGTAACTATGGCTACACCTTC. The encoded protein is CASSELGEGNYGYTF.